This T cell receptor (beta chain) is from a study of blood T cell repertoires in COVID-19. Study summary: Spain, Italy and the United States supplied samples that represented acute and convalescent COVID-19.

TCRdb keeps only in-frame clones here, not all; method: immunoSEQ multiplex PCR. The sample consists of 120,000 or so clones, more than 75% of them appearing once. The CDR3 runs to 13 residues. V lost 6 bases, J lost 2 bases, and 10 bases lay in between. The germline V gene has CDR1 SNHLY and CDR2 FYNNEI. This chain links TRBV2 with TRBJ1-1; D not certain. The sequenced sample consisted of peripheral blood. This receptor was identified in a woman in her 70s with acute or convalescent COVID-19. The CDR3 is CASRQTVNTEAFF. CDR3 DNA sequence: TGTGCCAGCAGACAGACGGTTAACACTGAAGCTTTCTTT. Based on the CDR3 plus reference TRBV2 and TRBJ1-1, the full variable domain is EPEVTQTPSHQVTQMGQEVILRCVPISNHLYFYWYRQILGQKVEFLVSFYNNEISEKSEIFDDQFSVERPDGSNFTLKIRSTKLEDSAMYFCASRQTVNTEAFFGQGTRLTVV.